The rows below give T cell receptor beta chains drawn from one sample of a study of blood T cell repertoires in COVID-19. Measured with immunoSEQ multiplex PCR; TCRdb has only the in-frame clones, and not every one. Of approximately 120,000 clones listed, 88% are singletons. Source material: peripheral blood. The receptors shown here come from a man aged 50 to 59 with acute or convalescent COVID-19. Each CDR3 is given with its conserved first and last residue. D genes are given only for firm matches.

V gene: TRBV12-3/TRBV12-4; J gene: TRBJ2-7; CDR3 length: 12; D gene: .; CDR3 protein: CASSPTYYEQYF; CDR3 DNA: TGTGCCAGCAGCCCGACATACTACGAGCAGTACTTC
V gene: TRBV7-9; J gene: TRBJ2-3; CDR3 length: 14; D gene: TRBD2; CDR3 protein: CASTRTSGQDTQYF; CDR3 DNA: TGTGCCAGCACCAGGACTAGCGGGCAGGATACGCAGTATTTT
V gene: TRBV3-1/TRBV3-2; J gene: TRBJ2-1; CDR3 length: 16; D gene: TRBD2; CDR3 protein: CASRPSLLREDNEQFF; CDR3 DNA: TGTGCCAGCAGGCCAAGCTTGTTACGGGAGGACAATGAGCAGTTCTTC
V gene: TRBV27; J gene: TRBJ2-7; CDR3 length: 13; D gene: TRBD1; CDR3 protein: CASSFGSGGEQYF; CDR3 DNA: TGTGCCAGCAGTTTCGGATCAGGGGGCGAGCAGTACTTC
V gene: TRBV2; J gene: TRBJ2-2; CDR3 length: 13; D gene: .; CDR3 protein: CASSEVETGELFF; CDR3 DNA: TGTGCCAGCAGTGAAGTGGAGACCGGGGAGCTGTTTTTT
V gene: TRBV19; J gene: TRBJ2-3; CDR3 length: 14; D gene: TRBD1; CDR3 protein: CASRQGSGTDTQYF; CDR3 DNA: TGTGCCAGCAGACAGGGTTCGGGCACAGATACGCAGTATTTT
V gene: TRBV25-1; J gene: TRBJ2-5; CDR3 length: 15; D gene: .; CDR3 protein: CASSFAQQAPGAQYF; CDR3 DNA: TGTGCCAGCAGTTTCGCCCAACAGGCCCCGGGGGCCCAGTACTTC
V gene: TRBV7-9; J gene: TRBJ2-1; CDR3 length: 14; D gene: .; CDR3 protein: CASSSAAVLLEQFF; CDR3 DNA: TGTGCCAGCAGCTCAGCAGCGGTCCTGCTTGAGCAGTTCTTC
V gene: TRBV29-1; J gene: TRBJ1-3; CDR3 length: 13; D gene: .; CDR3 protein: CSVVSSSGNTIYF; CDR3 DNA: TGCAGCGTTGTTTCGAGCTCTGGAAACACCATATATTTT
V gene: TRBV10-3; J gene: TRBJ2-6; CDR3 length: 15; D gene: .; CDR3 protein: CAISDPFSGANVLTF; CDR3 DNA: TGTGCCATCAGTGACCCATTCTCTGGGGCCAACGTCCTGACTTTC